The present TCR beta chain was sequenced within a study of radiotherapy plus CTLA-4 blockade in lung cancer. At the level of the study: Of the patients, roughly 17% showed objective responses and 31% attained disease control.

Focal radiation and CTLA-4 blockade (ipilimumab) were tested in chemo-refractory metastatic non-small-cell lung cancer patients. The V and J ends lost 4 bases and 2 bases respectively, with 5 bases between them. The CDR3 is made up of 12 amino acids. Germline V gene data show CDR1 as MDHEN and CDR2 as SYDVKM. Only in-frame clones appear in the TCRdb table, and some are missing; sequencing was by immunoSEQ multiplex PCR. The table lists approximately 53,000 clones, 85% of them singletons. The clonotype originates from a human donor with non-small cell lung cancer whose response to radiotherapy plus ipilimumab could not be evaluated. The material was peripheral blood, obtained from a patient treated with radiotherapy plus ipilimumab. The V gene is TRBV28, the J gene TRBJ1-1; D gene ambiguous. Here the CDR3 reads CASSSVNTEAFF. The CDR3 region has the DNA TGTGCCAGCAGTTCAGTTAACACTGAAGCTTTCTTT.